This is a list of T cell receptor beta chains from one sample in a study of beta chain features in type 1 diabetes. Only in-frame clones appear in the TCRdb table, and some are missing; sequencing was by immunoSEQ multiplex PCR. This sample carries 400,000 or so clones, roughly 12% of them seen once, and the ten largest clones take around 0.0099%. The sequencing sample was made of naive CD4+ T cells from blood. All receptors derive from a young woman with type 1 diabetes. The CDR3 runs from the conserved cysteine through the conserved F or W. A D gene is named only where the DNA matches it firmly. Only some rows state a clone size, as once, few, many or a class for expanded clones.

d_gene	len	v_gene	abundance	j_gene	CDR3nt	CDR3aa
TRBD1	13	TRBV28	few	TRBJ1-2	TGTGCCAACTGGGACAGAGGTTCCTATGGCTACACCTTC	CANWDRGSYGYTF
.	17	TRBV15	.	TRBJ1-5	TGTGCCACCAGCAGAGATCGGGGGAGTGCGGTTAGCCAGCCCCAGCATTTT	CATSRDRGSAVSQPQHF
TRBD2	18	TRBV11-3	.	TRBJ2-5	TGTGCCAGCAGCTTAGAGTCGCTAGCGGGAGGGTCTTTCAAGACCCAGTACTTC	CASSLESLAGGSFKTQYF
TRBD2	15	TRBV28	.	TRBJ2-1	TGTGCCAGCAGTTTAGCGGGAGGAGGGTACAATGAGCAGTTCTTC	CASSLAGGGYNEQFF
TRBD2	15	TRBV28	.	TRBJ2-3	TGTGCCAGCAGCCTGAGCGGGAGGGACACAGATACGCAGTATTTT	CASSLSGRDTDTQYF
.	13	TRBV19	.	TRBJ2-7	TGTGCCAGTAGTGACTTCGAGGGTGGCGAGCAGTACTTC	CASSDFEGGEQYF
.	14	TRBV5-1	.	TRBJ1-5	TGCGCCAGCAGTATAGACAGTAGCAATCAGCCCCAGCATTTT	CASSIDSSNQPQHF
TRBD2	14	TRBV19	.	TRBJ2-5	TGTGCCAGTAGTGGGCGGGGGGGCCTCGAGACCCAGTACTTC	CASSGRGGLETQYF
TRBD1	15	TRBV19	.	TRBJ1-2	TGTGCCAGTAGTCCGCAGGGGGCTAGCAACTATGGCTACACCTTC	CASSPQGASNYGYTF
.	12	TRBV28	.	TRBJ1-2	TGTGCCAGCAGAGAGGGAGGGGGTGGCTACACCTTC	CASREGGGGYTF
TRBD1	16	TRBV6-6	.	TRBJ2-7	TGTGCCAGCAGTTACTCGAGGGGACAGACCTCCTACGAGCAGTACTTC	CASSYSRGQTSYEQYF
TRBD1	13	TRBV4-3	.	TRBJ2-1	TGCGCCAGCAGTTCCGACAGGGTGAGTGAGCAGTTCTTC	CASSSDRVSEQFF
TRBD1	15	TRBV19	few	TRBJ2-4	TGTGCCAGTTCTACAGGGGGCCTCGCCAAAAACATTCAGTACTTC	CASSTGGLAKNIQYF
TRBD2	17	TRBV7-9	.	TRBJ2-1	TGTGCCAGCAGCCCCCTACCGACTAGCGGGGGGTTGAATGAGCAGTTCTTC	CASSPLPTSGGLNEQFF
TRBD1	14	TRBV18	.	TRBJ1-2	TGTGCCAGCTCCCGGTGGGACAGCCTCTATGGCTACACCTTC	CASSRWDSLYGYTF
TRBD2	15	TRBV7-2	.	TRBJ2-2	TGTGCCAGCTGCCGGGGGGGTCTGGCTACCGGGGAGCTGTTTTTT	CASCRGGLATGELFF
.	15	TRBV6-5	.	TRBJ1-6	TGTGCCAGCAGTGGACCGGACTCCGCCGGTTCACCCCTCCACTTT	CASSGPDSAGSPLHF
.	12	TRBV27	.	TRBJ1-2	TGTGCCAGCAAAACAGGGACAAAAGGCTACACCTTC	CASKTGTKGYTF